This T cell receptor beta chain was sequenced in a study of blood T cells in healthy people across ages. Comment on this clonotype: Mismatch with germline at one junction end may stem from a read error.

Then a second PCR, running roughly 7 to 11 cycles, was carried out with a sample-barcoded 5' primer and a J-beta primer mix. MiXCR was run by TCRdb on the 5' RACE reads, yielding one entry per CDR3 protein. Of about 730,000 distinct CDR3 sequences in the sample, approximately 39% were seen once. CDR1 is MNHEY, CDR2 SVGEGT, per germline. The CDR3 sequence is 14 residues long. Sequencing input: blood. The clonotype originates from an older woman in good health. The genes are TRBV6-2 or TRBV6-3 and TRBJ2-3, with D perhaps matching TRBD2 (6 bases). The CDR3, as DNA: TGTGCCACACAGCCGGGACTCGACACAGAGACGCAGTATTTT. It yields the protein CATQPGLDTETQYF.